These T cell receptor beta chains were read from a single sample in a study of B cell selection in AIRE deficiency. Clones were read by immunoSEQ multiplex PCR, and TCRdb kept only the in-frame ones, dropping some. Among about 14,000 clones listed, more than 85% were seen once. The sequenced material came from Tregs sorted from PBMCs. All receptors come from a human donor with AIRE deficiency. The CDR3 runs from the conserved cysteine through the conserved F or W. The D gene is left open where the match is weak. Only some rows state a clone size, as once, few, many or a class for expanded clones.

v_call	clone_size	j_call	d_call	cdr3_nt	cdr3_aa
TRBV6-5	NA	TRBJ2-1	NA	TGTGCCAGCACCAGACTCGCTACGGGTGAGCAGTTCTTC	CASTRLATGEQFF
TRBV2	NA	TRBJ1-3	NA	TGTGCCAGCAGTCGAGGACGGGACTCTGGAAACACCATATATTTT	CASSRGRDSGNTIYF
TRBV7-2	NA	TRBJ1-2	NA	TGTGCCAGCAGCTTAGGGGGGATTTATGGCTACACCTTC	CASSLGGIYGYTF
TRBV6-6	NA	TRBJ1-1	NA	TGTGCCAGCAGTTACGGGTTGGGGGCTTGGGACACTGAAGCTTTCTTT	CASSYGLGAWDTEAFF
TRBV6-6	NA	TRBJ1-2	TRBD1	TGTGCCAGCAGAAAGGACAGGGGTACCTATGGCTACACCTTC	CASRKDRGTYGYTF
TRBV5-1	NA	TRBJ2-2	TRBD1	TGCGCCAGCAGCGGTGGACAGGTTGCCGGGGAGCTGTTTTTT	CASSGGQVAGELFF
TRBV5-1	NA	TRBJ2-5	NA	TGCGCCAGCAGCTTGGGGGCGGGGTCGTACCAAGAGACCCAGTACTTC	CASSLGAGSYQETQYF
TRBV5-6	NA	TRBJ1-4	NA	TGTGCCAGCAGCTTGGCGAAGGGACACAAACTGTTTTTT	CASSLAKGHKLFF
TRBV18	once	TRBJ2-3	TRBD1	TGTGCCAGCTCACGGACAGGGGGCAGTTCCACAGATACGCAGTATTTT	CASSRTGGSSTDTQYF
TRBV5-1	NA	TRBJ2-7	TRBD1	TGCGCCAGCAGCCCGCAGGGGACAGGGAACGGCGAGCAGTACTTC	CASSPQGTGNGEQYF
TRBV6-6	once	TRBJ1-5	NA	TGTGCCAGCAGTTACAGGGAGCAGGAGCCCCAGCATTTT	CASSYREQEPQHF
TRBV19	NA	TRBJ2-1	NA	TGTGCCAGTAGTATTCGAGGGTATCGCTACAATGAGCAGTTCTTC	CASSIRGYRYNEQFF
TRBV19	once	TRBJ2-7	TRBD1	TGTGCCAGTAGTATGCTCGGACAGGGGGCGTTCTACGAGCAGTACTTC	CASSMLGQGAFYEQYF
TRBV5-5	once	TRBJ2-5	NA	TGTGCCAGCTCGGACATAGTGGAGACCCAGTACTTC	CASSDIVETQYF
TRBV6-4	NA	TRBJ1-1	NA	TGTGCCAGCAGTCTCAGGGTGGATGAAGCTTTCTTT	CASSLRVDEAFF
TRBV6-5	NA	TRBJ2-7	NA	TGTGCCAGCAGCTCTACCTACGAGCAGTACTTC	CASSSTYEQYF
TRBV7-9	NA	TRBJ2-1	TRBD2	TGTGCCAGCAGCTTACCTCGACTAGCGGGAGGGCCGGGGAATGAGCAGTTCTTC	CASSLPRLAGGPGNEQFF
TRBV7-2	NA	TRBJ2-7	NA	TGTGCCAGCAGCTTCTCCCTATATGGGTACGAGCAGTACTTC	CASSFSLYGYEQYF
TRBV5-8	NA	TRBJ2-7	NA	TGTGCCAGCAGCTTTTTCAGGACCGCGGCTTACGAGCAGTACTTC	CASSFFRTAAYEQYF
TRBV2	NA	TRBJ2-7	NA	TGTGCCAGCAGCGGGGACGGAACCTACGAGCAGTACTTC	CASSGDGTYEQYF
TRBV7-3	NA	TRBJ2-7	TRBD1	TGTGCCAGCAGCCGGACAGGGAATGTTTGGGACGAGCAGTACTTC	CASSRTGNVWDEQYF
TRBV19	few	TRBJ2-1	NA	TGTGCCAGTAGTCCCCCGGGACGGAGCTCCTACAATGAGCAGTTCTTC	CASSPPGRSSYNEQFF
TRBV7-3	NA	TRBJ2-3	NA	TGTGCCAGCAGCTTAGGGAGCACCGATACGCAGTATTTT	CASSLGSTDTQYF
TRBV11-2	NA	TRBJ2-1	TRBD1	TGTGCCAGCAGCCCGCGGGACAGGAGCTCCTACAATGAGCAGTTCTTC	CASSPRDRSSYNEQFF
TRBV28	NA	TRBJ2-2	NA	TGTGCCAGCAGTTTTCCCCAATCCGGACAGATCCACCGGGAGCTGTTTTTT	CASSFPQSGQIHRELFF
TRBV19	NA	TRBJ2-4	NA	TGTGCCAGTAGTTGGAGGATAGCGATGGGGGGTAGAAACATTCAGTACTTC	CASSWRIAMGGRNIQYF
TRBV6-6	NA	TRBJ1-5	NA	TGTGCCAGCAGTTATGAGGACGGCGATCAGCCCCAGCATTTT	CASSYEDGDQPQHF
TRBV7-6	NA	TRBJ1-4	TRBD1	TGTGCCAGCAGCGTCCAGACAGGGGGATATGGGGAAAAACTGTTTTTT	CASSVQTGGYGEKLFF
TRBV6-1	NA	TRBJ2-2	TRBD1	TGTGCCAGCATCAGGACAGGGGGCACCGGGGAGCTGTTTTTT	CASIRTGGTGELFF